These 20 T cell receptor beta chains were all obtained from the same sample, sequenced in a study of blood T cell repertoires in COVID-19. Assay used: immunoSEQ multiplex PCR; TCRdb lists only in-frame clones, some missing. Of about 250,000 clones listed, around 90% are singletons. Material: peripheral blood. The receptor set was obtained from a man between 18 and 29 years old with active or convalescent COVID-19.

The CDR3 reads CASSQAVAGEQFF. The CDR3 nucleotides are TGTGCCAGCAGCCAAGCGGTCGCGGGGGAGCAGTTCTTC. The rearrangement joins TRBV3-1 (or the pseudogene TRBV3-2) to TRBJ2-1; maybe TRBD2 (6 bases). The CDR3 covers 13 residues. Germline CDR1 is LGHDT and CDR2 is YNNKEL (reference sequence). With 1 base removed from V and 10 bases from J, the gap between germline ends came to 11 bases.

The CDR3 coding sequence is TGTGCCAGCAGCTATGGGACTAGCGGGAAAGCCGATGAGCAGTTCTTC. This gives the protein CASSYGTSGKADEQFF. The chain couples TRBV7-2 to TRBJ2-1; 13 bases match TRBD2. The germline CDR1 and CDR2 sequences are SGHTA and FQGNSA. The CDR3 has 16 residues. Losses at the gene ends were 4 bases for V and 8 bases for J; bases not matched to a gene: 8. Full variable domain (outside the CDR3, taken from reference TRBV7-2 and TRBJ2-1): GAGVSQSPSNKVTEKGKDVELRCDPISGHTALYWYRQSLGQGLEFLIYFQGNSAPDKSGLPSDRFSAERTGGSVSTLTIQRTQQEDSAVYLCASSYGTSGKADEQFFGPGTRLTVL.

The V and J genes are TRBV7-9 and TRBJ1-1, with D perhaps TRBD1 (6 bases). V was clipped by 1 base and J by 6 bases, with 18 bases between them. CDR3 length equals 16 residues. The germline CDR1 and CDR2 sequences are SEHNR and FQNEAQ (reference sequence). CDR3 sequence (DNA): TGTGCCAGCAGCTTAGACTCAAACTTACAGGGACCTGAAGCTTTCTTT. It translates to CASSLDSNLQGPEAFF.

This clone is a singleton in its sample. The genes are TRBV6-6 and TRBJ2-1; D remains ambiguous. This CDR3 is built from 14 residues. Trimming stripped 2 bases from V and 4 bases from J, with 9 bases between. Germline CDR1 and CDR2: MNHNY and SVGAGI (reference sequence). The DNA of the CDR3 is TGTGCCAGCAGTTACGTGGCGGAATACAATGAGCAGTTCTTC. Its protein is CASSYVAEYNEQFF.

V is TRBV5-1 and J is TRBJ2-7, with D maybe TRBD1 (5 bases). This CDR3 spans 15 amino acids. From germline, CDR1 is SGHRS and CDR2 YFSETQ. Trimming shortened V by 4 bases and J by 0 bases, and 14 bases separated the two germline ends. The CDR3 loop is CASSPVDIISYEQYF. CDR3 in DNA: TGCGCCAGCAGCCCGGTGGACATTATCTCCTACGAGCAGTACTTC.

V usage is TRBV7-3 and J usage is TRBJ1-1; perhaps TRBD1 as D (6 bases). The CDR3 has 13 amino acids. CDR1 SGHTA and CDR2 FQGTGA come from the germline V gene. Trimming removed 5 bases at V and 4 bases at J, with 11 bases between. In nucleotides, the CDR3 is TGTGCCAGCAGCCCTTCGACAGGCACTGAAGCTTTCTTT. Residues: CASSPSTGTEAFF.

This sequence joins TRBV7-2 and TRBJ2-2, with D unclear. CDR3 length: 12 residues. Germline V gene data show CDR1 as SGHTA and CDR2 as FQGNSA. V was pared by 5 bases and J by 3 bases, with 4 bases between. This chain's CDR3 is CASSPYTGELFF. DNA for the CDR3: TGTGCCAGCAGCCCATACACCGGGGAGCTGTTTTTT.

This chain links TRBV7-8 with TRBJ2-5; D ambiguous. With 5 bases removed from V and 5 bases from J, the gap between germline ends came to 6 bases. Germline CDR1 SGHVS, CDR2 FQNEAQ. The CDR3 is 11 residues long. CDR3 loop: CASSEWETQYF. For the CDR3, the DNA is TGTGCCAGCAGCGAGTGGGAGACCCAGTACTTC.

V usage is TRBV28 and J usage is TRBJ2-1, with 8 positions matching TRBD1. V gave up 7 bases and J gave up 3 bases; unmatched junction bases: 11. The germline CDR1 and CDR2 sequences are MDHEN and SYDVKM. There are 16 residues in the CDR3. In DNA form, the CDR3 reads TGTGCCAGCATCTCCTCCGGGACAGGCTTCTACAATGAGCAGTTCTTC. Protein product: CASISSGTGFYNEQFF.

This clone was recorded only once. The V call is TRBV5-1, the J call TRBJ2-3; the match to TRBD1 covers 9 bases. The CDR3 totals 16 residues. CDR1 and CDR2 from the germline V gene are SGHRS and YFSETQ. V dropped 4 bases and J dropped 4; count of bases not matched to a gene: 10. CDR3: CASSPPGQGGSDTQYF. CDR3 coding DNA: TGCGCCAGCAGCCCCCCGGGACAGGGAGGTTCAGATACGCAGTATTTT.

The genes are TRBV19 and TRBJ1-4; D might be TRBD1 (5 bases). CDR3 size: 14 residues. The V gene lost 5 bases and the J gene lost 7 bases, with 14 bases spanning the gap. CDR1 and CDR2 from the germline V gene are LNHDA and SQIVND (reference sequence). The CDR3 coding sequence is TGTGCCAGTAGTGTTCGCAGGGAAGGTGAAAAACTGTTTTTT. It is translated as CASSVRREGEKLFF.

The chain joins TRBV28 to TRBJ1-4; D may be TRBD1 (5 bases). Germline CDR1 reads MDHEN; CDR2 reads SYDVKM. The CDR3 is 15 residues long. With 6 bases removed from V and 5 bases from J, the gap between germline ends came to 16 bases. CDR3 loop: CASSRPGGSNEKLFF. CDR3 in DNA: TGTGCCAGCAGCCGCCCCGGGGGGTCGAATGAAAAACTGTTTTTT.

The rearrangement joins TRBV11-2 to TRBJ1-4, with a possible D match to TRBD1 (5 bases). The V end lost 2 bases, the J end lost 4 bases, and 23 bases lay between the germline ends. The V gene's germline CDR1 is SGHAT and CDR2 FQNNGV. CDR3 length: 19 residues. The CDR3 DNA reads TGTGCCAGCAGCTTACGGAGCAGGGTATGGATCTGTGGTAATGAAAAACTGTTTTTT. Its protein is CASSLRSRVWICGNEKLFF.

The J gene is TRBJ1-6, the V gene TRBV11-2; a possible D gene is TRBD1 (5 bases). V was pared by 3 bases and J by 14 bases, with 17 bases between. Germline V gene data show CDR1 as SGHAT and CDR2 as FQNNGV. This CDR3 region has 14 residues. In nucleotides, the CDR3 is TGTGCCAGCAGCTTTCTAGCGGGGGGTCGGGCCCTCCACTTT. Protein sequence: CASSFLAGGRALHF. Full variable domain (missing parts from reference TRBV11-2 and TRBJ1-6): EAGVAQSPRYKIIEKRQSVAFWCNPISGHATLYWYQQILGQGPKLLIQFQNNGVVDDSQLPKDRFSAERLKGVDSTLKIQPAKLEDSAVYLCASSFLAGGRALHFGNGTRLTVT.

The chain joins TRBV2 to TRBJ2-7; TRBD1 agrees at 10 bases. This CDR3 contains 14 residues. V lost 7 bases, J lost 13 bases, and 16 bases stayed unmatched. Germline V gene sequence: CDR1 SNHLY, CDR2 FYNNEI. As DNA, the CDR3 is TGTGCCAGCAACCCGGGACAGGGGACCTTCTCCCCCTACTTC. Translating gives CASNPGQGTFSPYF.

This chain uses TRBV5-6 with TRBJ2-5, with D possibly matching TRBD2 (5 bases). Germline V gene lookup returns CDR1 SGHDT and CDR2 YYEEEE. The CDR3 loop spans 13 amino acids. Trimming pared 0 bases from V and 3 bases from J, leaving 6 bases between. The CDR3, as DNA: TGTGCCAGCAGCTTGGGGGGAGAAGAGACCCAGTACTTC. It specifies CASSLGGEETQYF.

This sequence joins TRBV30 and TRBJ2-1, with D perhaps matching TRBD2 (6 bases). Germline CDR1 is GTSNPN and CDR2 is SVGIG (reference sequence). CDR3 length equals 12 residues. Trimming shortened V by 2 bases and J by 10 bases, and 12 bases separated the two germline ends. CDR3 sequence: CAWSPPAGEQFF. DNA for the CDR3: TGTGCCTGGAGTCCCCCTGCGGGGGAGCAGTTCTTC.

The rearrangement joins TRBV19 to TRBJ1-2, with D unresolved. Trimming left V 3 bases short and J 11 bases short, with 13 bases between. The CDR3 is made up of 12 amino acids. Germline CDR1 and CDR2: LNHDA and SQIVND (reference sequence). The CDR3 DNA reads as TGTGCCAGTAGTATGACGGGAGCATCGTACACCTTC. The encoded protein is CASSMTGASYTF.

The CDR3 region is CASSQRGQGEFSEQYF. CDR3 coding DNA: TGTGCCAGCAGCCAAAGAGGACAGGGGGAATTCTCCGAGCAGTACTTC. The chain recombines TRBV7-3 with TRBJ2-7, with 10 bases fitting TRBD1. The CDR3 is 16 residues long. V lost 5 bases and J lost 6; bases outside the gene matches: 13. CDR1 is SGHTA and CDR2 is FQGTGA in the germline V gene.

The rearrangement joins TRBV13 to TRBJ1-2; D possibly corresponds to TRBD1 (6 bases). The CDR3 contains 13 residues. The V gene lost 5 bases and the J gene lost 6 bases, with 13 bases spanning the gap. The V gene's germline CDR1 is PRHDT and CDR2 FYEKMQ (reference sequence). CDR3 in amino acids: CASSPGQYDGYTF. DNA for the CDR3: TGTGCCAGCAGCCCAGGACAGTATGATGGCTACACCTTC.